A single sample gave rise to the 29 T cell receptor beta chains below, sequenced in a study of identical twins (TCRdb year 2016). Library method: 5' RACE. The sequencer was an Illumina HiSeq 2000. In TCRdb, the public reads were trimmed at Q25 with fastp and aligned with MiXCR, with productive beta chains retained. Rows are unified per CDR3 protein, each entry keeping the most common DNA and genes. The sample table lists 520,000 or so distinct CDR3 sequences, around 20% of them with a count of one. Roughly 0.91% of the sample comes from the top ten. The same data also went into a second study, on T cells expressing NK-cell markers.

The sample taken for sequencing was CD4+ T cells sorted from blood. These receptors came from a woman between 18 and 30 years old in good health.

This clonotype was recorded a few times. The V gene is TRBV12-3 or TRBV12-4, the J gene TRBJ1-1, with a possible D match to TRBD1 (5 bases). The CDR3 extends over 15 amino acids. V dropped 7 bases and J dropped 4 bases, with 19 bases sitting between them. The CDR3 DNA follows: TGTGCCAGCACCCAGGATGATTTAAGGGGCACTGAAGCTTTCTTT. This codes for CASTQDDLRGTEAFF.

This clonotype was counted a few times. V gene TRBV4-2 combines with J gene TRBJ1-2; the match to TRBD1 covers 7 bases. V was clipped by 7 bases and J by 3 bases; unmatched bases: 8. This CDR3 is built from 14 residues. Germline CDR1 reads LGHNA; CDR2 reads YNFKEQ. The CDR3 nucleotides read TGTGCCAGCATCAGAGGGCAGGGGGACTATGGCTACACCTTC. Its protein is CASIRGQGDYGYTF.

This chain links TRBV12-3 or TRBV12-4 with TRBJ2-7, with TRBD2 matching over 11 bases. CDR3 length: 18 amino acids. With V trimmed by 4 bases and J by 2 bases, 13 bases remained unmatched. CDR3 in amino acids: CASSSQIPSGRPTYEQYF. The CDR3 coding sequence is TGTGCCAGCAGTTCCCAGATCCCTAGCGGGAGGCCCACCTACGAGCAGTACTTC.

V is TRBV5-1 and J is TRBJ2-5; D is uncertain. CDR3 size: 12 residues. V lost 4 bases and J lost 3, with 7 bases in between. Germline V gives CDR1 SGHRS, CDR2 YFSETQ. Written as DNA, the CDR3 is TGCGCCAGCAGCCGAACGAAAGAGACCCAGTACTTC. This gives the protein CASSRTKETQYF.

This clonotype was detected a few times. In nucleotides, the CDR3 is TGTGCCAGCAGCTCCGGAGGCGGGGGCCCCTACAATGAGCAGTTCTTC. Translating it yields CASSSGGGGPYNEQFF. The V gene is TRBV5-4, the J gene TRBJ2-1, with D perhaps TRBD2 (7 bases). The CDR3 consists of 16 residues. V lost 3 bases and J lost 2, with 15 bases in between. CDR1 is SGHNT and CDR2 is YYREEE in the germline V gene (reference sequence).

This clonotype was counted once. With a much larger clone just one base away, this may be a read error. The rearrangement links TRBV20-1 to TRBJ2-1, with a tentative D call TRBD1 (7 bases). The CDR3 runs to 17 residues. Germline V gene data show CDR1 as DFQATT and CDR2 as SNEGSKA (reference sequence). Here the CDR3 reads CCARGLARHGPDSEQFF. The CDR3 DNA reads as TGCTGTGCTAGGGGGCTAGCGAGACACGGGCCGGACAGCGAGCAGTTCTTC.

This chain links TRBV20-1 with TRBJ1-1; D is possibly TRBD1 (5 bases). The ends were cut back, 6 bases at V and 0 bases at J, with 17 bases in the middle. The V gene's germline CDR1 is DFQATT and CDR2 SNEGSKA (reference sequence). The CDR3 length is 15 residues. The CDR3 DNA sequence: TGCAGTGCCGTCTTACCGGGACTAATGAACACTGAAGCTTTCTTT. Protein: CSAVLPGLMNTEAFF.

The CDR3: CASSPGGTLTGELFF. CDR3 in DNA: TGCGCCAGCAGCCCCGGGGGAACGCTGACCGGGGAGCTGTTTTTT. V and J are TRBV5-1 and TRBJ2-2; the D gene is possibly TRBD2 (6 bases). Germline CDR1 and CDR2: SGHRS and YFSETQ. V was shortened by 4 bases and J by 5 bases, with 15 bases between the two germline ends. This CDR3 has 15 residues. Full variable domain (rest looked up from reference TRBV5-1 and TRBJ2-2): KAGVTQTPRYLIKTRGQQVTLSCSPISGHRSVSWYQQTPGQGLQFLFEYFSETQRNKGNFPGRFSGRQFSNSRSEMNVSTLELGDSALYLCASSPGGTLTGELFFGEGSRLTVL.

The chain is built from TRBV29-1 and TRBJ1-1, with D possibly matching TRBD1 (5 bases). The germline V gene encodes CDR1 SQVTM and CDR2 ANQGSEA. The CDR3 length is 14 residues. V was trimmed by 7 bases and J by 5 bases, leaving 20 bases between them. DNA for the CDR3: TGCAGCGGACGAGTACAGCCCTGGGGGACTGAAGCTTTCTTT. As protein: CSGRVQPWGTEAFF.

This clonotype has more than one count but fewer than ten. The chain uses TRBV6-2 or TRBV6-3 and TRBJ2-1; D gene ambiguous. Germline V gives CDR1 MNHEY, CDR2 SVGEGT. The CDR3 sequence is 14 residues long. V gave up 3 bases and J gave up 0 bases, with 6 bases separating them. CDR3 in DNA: TGTGCCAGCAGTTATCCCCGCTCCTACAATGAGCAGTTCTTC. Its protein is CASSYPRSYNEQFF.

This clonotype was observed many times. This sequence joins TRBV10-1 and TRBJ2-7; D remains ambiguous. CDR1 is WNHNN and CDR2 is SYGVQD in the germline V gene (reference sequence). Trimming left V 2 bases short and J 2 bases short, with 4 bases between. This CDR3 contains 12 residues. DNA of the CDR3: TGCGCCAGCAGTGAGAACGCCTACGAGCAGTACTTC. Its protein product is CASSENAYEQYF.

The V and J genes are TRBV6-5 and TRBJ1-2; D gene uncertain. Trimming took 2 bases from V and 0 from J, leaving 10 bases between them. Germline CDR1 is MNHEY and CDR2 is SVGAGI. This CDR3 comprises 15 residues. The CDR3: CASSYGPYSNYGYTF. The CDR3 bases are TGTGCCAGCAGTTACGGTCCTTACTCTAACTATGGCTACACCTTC.

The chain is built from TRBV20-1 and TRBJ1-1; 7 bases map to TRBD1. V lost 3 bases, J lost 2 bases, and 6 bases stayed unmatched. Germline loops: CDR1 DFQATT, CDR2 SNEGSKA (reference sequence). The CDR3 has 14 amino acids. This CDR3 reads CSASRTGVNTEAFF. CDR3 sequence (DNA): TGCAGTGCTAGCAGGACAGGCGTCAACACTGAAGCTTTCTTT.

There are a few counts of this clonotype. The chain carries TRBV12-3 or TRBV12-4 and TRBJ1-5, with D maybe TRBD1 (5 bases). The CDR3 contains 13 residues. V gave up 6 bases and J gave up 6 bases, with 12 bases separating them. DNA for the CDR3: TGTGCCAGCAGGAGGGGAGAGGGTCAGCCCCAGCATTTT. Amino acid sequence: CASRRGEGQPQHF.

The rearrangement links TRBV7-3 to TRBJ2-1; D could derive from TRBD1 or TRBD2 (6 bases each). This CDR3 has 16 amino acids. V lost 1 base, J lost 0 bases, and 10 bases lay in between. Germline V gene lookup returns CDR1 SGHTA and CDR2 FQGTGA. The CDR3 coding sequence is TGTGCCAGCAGCTTAAGACTAGGGGGCTCCTACAATGAGCAGTTCTTC. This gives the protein CASSLRLGGSYNEQFF.

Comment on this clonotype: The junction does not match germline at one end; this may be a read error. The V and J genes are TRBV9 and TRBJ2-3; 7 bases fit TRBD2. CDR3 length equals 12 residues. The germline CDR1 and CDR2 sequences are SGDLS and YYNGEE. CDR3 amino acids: CASSREADMQYF. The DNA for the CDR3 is TGTGCCAGCAGCCGGGAGGCAGATATGCAGTATTTT.

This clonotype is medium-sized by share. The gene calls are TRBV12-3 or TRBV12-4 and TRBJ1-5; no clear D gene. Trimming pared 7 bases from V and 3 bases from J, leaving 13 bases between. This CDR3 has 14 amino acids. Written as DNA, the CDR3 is TGTGCCAGCAAGGTCCAGGCCGACAATCAGCCCCAGCATTTT. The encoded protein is CASKVQADNQPQHF.

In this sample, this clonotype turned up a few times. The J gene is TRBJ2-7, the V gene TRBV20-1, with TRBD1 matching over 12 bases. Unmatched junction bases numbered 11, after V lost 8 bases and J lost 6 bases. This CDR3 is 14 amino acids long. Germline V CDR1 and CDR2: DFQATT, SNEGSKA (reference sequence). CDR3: CSSRGTGGLSEQYF. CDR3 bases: TGCAGTTCCAGAGGGACAGGGGGCTTATCCGAGCAGTACTTC.

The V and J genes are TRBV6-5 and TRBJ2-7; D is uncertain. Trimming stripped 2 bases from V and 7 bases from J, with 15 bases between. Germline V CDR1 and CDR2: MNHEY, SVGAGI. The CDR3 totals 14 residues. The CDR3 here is CASSYVDPTVEQYF. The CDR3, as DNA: TGTGCCAGCAGTTACGTCGACCCTACTGTGGAGCAGTACTTC.

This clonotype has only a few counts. The CDR3 DNA follows: TGTGCCAGCGGGCCGGCAGGGGCCTGGGCCAACGTCCTGACTTTC. Translation gives CASGPAGAWANVLTF. This chain links TRBV7-9 with TRBJ2-6; TRBD1 is a possible D gene (6 bases). The V end lost 8 bases, the J end lost 5 bases, and 16 bases lay between the germline ends. Per germline, CDR1 SEHNR and CDR2 FQNEAQ (reference sequence). CDR3 length: 15 residues.

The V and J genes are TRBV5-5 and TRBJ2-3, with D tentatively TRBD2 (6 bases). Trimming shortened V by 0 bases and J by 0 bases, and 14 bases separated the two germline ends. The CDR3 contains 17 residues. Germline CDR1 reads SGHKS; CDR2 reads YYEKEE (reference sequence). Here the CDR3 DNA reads TGTGCCAGCAGCTTGGGGAGGGGCCTGGTCAGCACAGATACGCAGTATTTT. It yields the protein CASSLGRGLVSTDTQYF.

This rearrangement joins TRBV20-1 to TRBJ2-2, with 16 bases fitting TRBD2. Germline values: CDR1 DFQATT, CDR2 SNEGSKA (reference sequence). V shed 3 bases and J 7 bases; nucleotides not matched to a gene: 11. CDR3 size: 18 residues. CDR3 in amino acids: CSARSPGLAGGHIGELFF. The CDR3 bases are TGCAGTGCTAGGTCACCGGGACTAGCGGGGGGGCATATCGGGGAGCTGTTTTTT.

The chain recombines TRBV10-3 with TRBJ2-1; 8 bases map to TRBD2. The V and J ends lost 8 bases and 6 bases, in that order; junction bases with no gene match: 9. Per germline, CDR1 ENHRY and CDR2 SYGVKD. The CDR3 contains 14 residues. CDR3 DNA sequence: TGTGCCATCGCCGGGACTAGGGTATTCAATGAGCAGTTCTTC. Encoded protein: CAIAGTRVFNEQFF.

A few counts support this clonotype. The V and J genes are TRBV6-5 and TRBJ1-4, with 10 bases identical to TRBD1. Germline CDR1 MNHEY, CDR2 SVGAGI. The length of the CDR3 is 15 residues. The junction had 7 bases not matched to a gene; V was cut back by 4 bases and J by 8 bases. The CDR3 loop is CASSSGGQGVEKLFF. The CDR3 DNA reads TGTGCCAGCAGTTCCGGCGGACAGGGGGTGGAAAAACTGTTTTTT.

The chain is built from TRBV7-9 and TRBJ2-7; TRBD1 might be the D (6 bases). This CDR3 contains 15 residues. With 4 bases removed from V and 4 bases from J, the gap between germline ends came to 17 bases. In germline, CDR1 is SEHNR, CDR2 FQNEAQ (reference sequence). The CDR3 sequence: CASSSATGVGYEQYF. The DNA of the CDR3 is TGTGCCAGCAGCTCGGCGACAGGTGTTGGATACGAGCAGTACTTC.

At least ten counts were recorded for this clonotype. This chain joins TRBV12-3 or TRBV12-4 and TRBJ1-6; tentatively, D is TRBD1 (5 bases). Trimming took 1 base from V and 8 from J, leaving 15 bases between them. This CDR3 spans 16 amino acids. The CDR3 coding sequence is TGTGCCAGCAGTTTAGGACAGAATAGGTTGGATTCACCCCTCCACTTT. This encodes CASSLGQNRLDSPLHF.

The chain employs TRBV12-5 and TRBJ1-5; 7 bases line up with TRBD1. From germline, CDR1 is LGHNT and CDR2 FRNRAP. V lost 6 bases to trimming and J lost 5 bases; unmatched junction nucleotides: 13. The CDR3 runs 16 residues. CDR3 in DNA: TGTGCTAGTGGCCGCCGGGGACAGCCCATCGATCAGCCCCAGCATTTT. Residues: CASGRRGQPIDQPQHF.

CDR3 in amino acids: CASSQGQGTEKLFF. DNA for the CDR3: TGCGCCAGCAGCCAAGGGCAGGGGACTGAAAAACTGTTTTTT. The rearrangement links TRBV4-1 to TRBJ1-4; possible D gene TRBD1, 6 bases. The CDR3 contains 14 residues. Germline CDR1 and CDR2: MGHRA and YSYEKL. Trimming removed 1 base from V and 7 bases from J, with 10 bases in between.

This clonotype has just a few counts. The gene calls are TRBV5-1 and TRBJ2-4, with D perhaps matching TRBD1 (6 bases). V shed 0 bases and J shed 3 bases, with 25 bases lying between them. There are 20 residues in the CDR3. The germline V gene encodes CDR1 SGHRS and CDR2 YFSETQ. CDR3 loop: CASSLAGLINRTDIKNIQYF. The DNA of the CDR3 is TGCGCCAGCAGCTTGGCCGGCTTAATAAACCGGACAGACATCAAAAACATTCAGTACTTC.